These T cell receptor beta chains were read from a single sample in a study of Ad26.COV2.S vaccination and SARS-CoV-2 variants. Sequenced by immunoSEQ multiplex PCR; TCRdb stores in-frame clones only, minus some. The repertoire holds about 450,000 clones, with 89% as singletons. The source was peripheral blood, collected in a trial of Ad26.COV2.S vaccine versus placebo. These TCRs come from a person aged 18-60 years who received the Ad26.COV2.S COVID-19 vaccine or a placebo. Each CDR3 is given with its conserved first and last residue. Fields, in order: D gene, clone size, V gene, J gene, CDR3 DNA, CDR3 protein. A D gene is named only where the DNA matches it firmly. The listing skips clone size in some rows; elsewhere it reads once, few, many or a size class.

>-|-|TRBV5-4|TRBJ1-6
TGTGCCAGCAGCTTGGATTATTCACCCCTCCACTTT
CASSLDYSPLHF
>-|-|TRBV15|TRBJ2-3
TGTGCCACCAGCAGAGCCGCCGGGATCCTGGGCGCAGATACGCAGTATTTT
CATSRAAGILGADTQYF
>-|-|TRBV7-9|TRBJ2-5
TGTGCCAGCAGCTTAGTCGGGGCTGGTACCCAGTACTTC
CASSLVGAGTQYF
>TRBD1|-|TRBV7-2|TRBJ1-1
TGTGCCAGCAGCTATAGGGGGCGAGATCCGAACACTGAAGCTTTCTTT
CASSYRGRDPNTEAFF
>TRBD1|-|TRBV28|TRBJ2-7
TGTGCCAGCAGGGGACAGAGGAGCTCCTACGAGCAGTACTTC
CASRGQRSSYEQYF
>-|once|TRBV5-6|TRBJ1-5
TGTGCCAGCAGCGGGAAGTCTGAGGGGAAGCCCCAGCATTTT
CASSGKSEGKPQHF
>TRBD1|few|TRBV28|TRBJ1-1
TGTGCCAGCAGTTCGGCCAGGGGGAACGCTGAAGCTTTCTTT
CASSSARGNAEAFF
>-|-|TRBV18|TRBJ2-5
TGTGCCAGCTCACCAACCGGGACGGAAAAAGAGACCCAGTACTTC
CASSPTGTEKETQYF
>-|-|TRBV18|TRBJ2-7
TGTGCCAGCTCACCACCGAGTTTAAGGACAGCAAACTACGAGCAGTACTTC
CASSPPSLRTANYEQYF
>-|-|TRBV19|TRBJ2-2
TGTGCCAGTAGTTTCCGGACAGGGGAGCTGTTTTTT
CASSFRTGELFF
>TRBD1|-|TRBV19|TRBJ1-5
TGTGCCAGTAGTGCGCACAGGGGGCGTAAATTTGGGGATAGCAATCAGCCCCAGCATTTT
CASSAHRGRKFGDSNQPQHF
>-|-|TRBV5-1|TRBJ1-1
TGCGCCAGCAGCCTTCAGGGAGCTGAAGCTTTCTTT
CASSLQGAEAFF
>-|-|TRBV12-3/TRBV12-4|TRBJ1-6
TGTGCCAGCAGTTTCTTGCCAGGTTCACCCCTCCACTTT
CASSFLPGSPLHF
>-|-|TRBV19|TRBJ1-1
TGTGCCAGTAGTTTAGGGCGTCACACTGAAGCTTTCTTT
CASSLGRHTEAFF
>-|-|TRBV30|TRBJ1-2
TGTGCCTGGGGAAGTATTCATAACTATGGCTACACCTTC
CAWGSIHNYGYTF
>-|-|TRBV9|TRBJ2-2
TGTGCCAGCAGCGTAGGGCGCTTCGCGAACACCGGGGAGCTGTTTTTT
CASSVGRFANTGELFF
>-|-|TRBV19|TRBJ2-2
TGTGCCAGTAGTCCCTACACCGGGGAGCTGTTTTTT
CASSPYTGELFF
>-|-|TRBV2|TRBJ2-3
TGTGCCACCGAAAGGGGGCGGGAGCTCGTAGATACGCAGTATTTT
CATERGRELVDTQYF
>-|-|TRBV9|TRBJ2-1
TGTGCCAGCAGCGTCAATAGTAATGAGCAGTTCTTC
CASSVNSNEQFF
>-|-|TRBV4-1|TRBJ1-4
TGCGCCAGCAGCCCATGGCGGGGAAATGAAAAACTGTTTTTT
CASSPWRGNEKLFF
>-|-|TRBV19|TRBJ1-2
TGTGCAACCCTATCACCCCACGGATCAACAGCTAACTATGGCTACACCTTC
CATLSPHGSTANYGYTF
>-|-|TRBV6-5|TRBJ2-5
TGTGCCAGCAGTTACCTCGGGACCAGAGAGACCCAGTACTTC
CASSYLGTRETQYF
>-|-|TRBV24-1|TRBJ2-2
TGTGCCACCAGTGCCCTTGGGGAGCTGTTTTTT
CATSALGELFF
>-|-|TRBV11-1|TRBJ2-4
TGTGCCAGCAGCTTAGAAGGGCAGGGTTTCGGAAACATTCAGTACTTC
CASSLEGQGFGNIQYF
>-|once|TRBV6-5|TRBJ2-5
TGTGCCAGCAGACGAGGGGTGAAAGAGACCCAGTACTTC
CASRRGVKETQYF
>TRBD1|-|TRBV25-1|TRBJ1-1
TGTGCCAGCAGGGAAACAGGGGGCACTGAAGCTTTCTTT
CASRETGGTEAFF
>-|-|TRBV6-5|TRBJ1-4
TGTGCCAGCAGGCGTTCGGGAACTAATGAAAAACTGTTTTTT
CASRRSGTNEKLFF
>-|-|TRBV7-6|TRBJ1-1
TGTGCCAGCAGCACCTGGACGGGTACTGAAGCTTTCTTT
CASSTWTGTEAFF
>TRBD2|-|TRBV4-2|TRBJ2-1
TGTGCCAGCAGCCAAGAGCCGACTAGCGGCTACAATGAGCAGTTCTTC
CASSQEPTSGYNEQFF
>TRBD2|-|TRBV27|TRBJ2-1
TGTGCCAGCAGTTCGCGACTAGCGGGAGTAGTTGGTGAGCAGTTCTTC
CASSSRLAGVVGEQFF
>-|-|TRBV9|TRBJ1-2
TGTGCCAGCAGCGTAGAGGGGCTCAACTATGGCTACACCTTC
CASSVEGLNYGYTF
>-|-|TRBV29-1|TRBJ2-2
TGCAGCGGCAGGGTTGCCACCGGGGAGCTGTTTTTT
CSGRVATGELFF
>TRBD1|-|TRBV5-4|TRBJ1-5
TGTGCCAGCAGCTTGGGACCGACAGGGGTGGGTCAGCCCCAGCATTTT
CASSLGPTGVGQPQHF
>-|-|TRBV29-1|TRBJ2-6
TGCAGCGTGAAGGACTCTGGGGCCAACGTCCTGACTTTC
CSVKDSGANVLTF
>TRBD1|-|TRBV5-4|TRBJ1-2
TGTGCCAGCAGTCCCTGGACAGGGGATAACTATGGCTACACCTTC
CASSPWTGDNYGYTF
>-|-|TRBV5-1|TRBJ1-1
TGCGCCAGCAGTGAACCGAACACTGAAGCTTTCTTT
CASSEPNTEAFF
>-|-|TRBV7-2|TRBJ1-5
TGTGCCAGCAGCCTCTCAGACCATCAGCCCCAGCATTTT
CASSLSDHQPQHF
>TRBD2|-|TRBV24-1|TRBJ2-5
TGTGCCACCAGTGATTGGACTAGCGGGAGCCAGACCCAGTACTTC
CATSDWTSGSQTQYF
>TRBD1|-|TRBV5-1|TRBJ1-3
TGCGCCAGCAGCTGGGGACAGGGGTATGGAAACACCATATATTTT
CASSWGQGYGNTIYF
>TRBD2|-|TRBV6-2/TRBV6-3|TRBJ2-7
TGTGCCAGCAGTTCTCCTAGCGGGGGTCACTACGAGCAGTACTTC
CASSSPSGGHYEQYF
>TRBD1|-|TRBV5-1|TRBJ2-5
TGCGCCAGCAGCCCTAGGACAGGGCGAGCCGAGACCCAGTACTTC
CASSPRTGRAETQYF
>-|-|TRBV5-5|TRBJ1-1
TGTGCCAGCAGCTTGATGGGCCACACTGAAGCTTTCTTT
CASSLMGHTEAFF
>TRBD1|-|TRBV12-3/TRBV12-4|TRBJ1-1
TGTGCCAGCAGATGGACACTTCAGGGGGGGGCTTTCTTT
CASRWTLQGGAFF
>-|-|TRBV10-1|TRBJ2-7
TGCGCCAGCAGTGAGAAAGGGACCCGTCATCCCGAGCAGTACTTC
CASSEKGTRHPEQYF
>TRBD1|-|TRBV9|TRBJ2-2
TGTGCCAGCAGCGTGCACGGACAGGGGCATTTCGTTAGCACCGGGGAGCTGTTTTTT
CASSVHGQGHFVSTGELFF
>-|-|TRBV5-1|TRBJ2-1
TGCGCCAGCAGCCGCCTCCCGGGGGCCACCAATGAGCAGTTCTTC
CASSRLPGATNEQFF
>TRBD1|-|TRBV18|TRBJ1-1
TGTGCCAGCTCACCAGACAGGGAAGCCTACACTGAAGCTTTCTTT
CASSPDREAYTEAFF
>-|-|TRBV30|TRBJ1-2
TGTGCCTGGAGTGTACGTCGCCACGGCTACACCTTC
CAWSVRRHGYTF
>-|-|TRBV28|TRBJ2-4
TGTGCCAGCAGTACCTCCTTCGGGGGAGCCAAAAACATTCAGTACTTC
CASSTSFGGAKNIQYF
>TRBD1|-|TRBV28|TRBJ1-1
TGTGCCAGCAGTGGGTCTATATGGACAGGGGAAGCTTTCTTT
CASSGSIWTGEAFF
>-|-|TRBV3-1/TRBV3-2|TRBJ1-1
TGTGCCAGCAGCCAATATTTGAGGGGCGAAGCTTTCTTT
CASSQYLRGEAFF
>-|-|TRBV7-2|TRBJ2-3
TGTGCCAGCAGCTTATACAGGGTGGGAGATACGCAGTATTTT
CASSLYRVGDTQYF